What follows describes a single T cell receptor beta chain. The antigen it recognizes is unknown. Per-base quality was not reported, and no clone a single base away is much larger than it. This entry belongs to a study of CD8 T cells in Susac syndrome (dated by TCRdb to between 2018 and 2021). With respect to the entire study: Of the Susac syndrome patients who were sequenced, roughly six had clinically active disease and eight were in clinical remission. Repertoire sequencing was used to test whether CD8+ T cell activation and differentiation in Susac syndrome was antigen driven. Susac syndrome patients were therapy-naive, on corticosteroids (some also receiving IVIg), or on IVIg alone at blood withdrawal. The research as a whole found: The number of individuals in the TCR sequencing and HLA analysis was acknowledged as relatively small. In patients with Susac syndrome, the CD4+ T cell repertoire showed no detectable clonal expansion.

Reading from cysteine to phenylalanine, the CDR3 counts 12 amino acids. CDR3 DNA only is kept here, 36 bases in frame from base 1. The V end loses 4 bases and the J end loses 1 base, and a stretch of 8 bases separates them. The germline V gene provides CDR1 SQVTM and CDR2 ANQGSEA. RNA was extracted using the RNeasy kit, and about 0.5 to 1 microgram was reverse transcribed with random hexamers. TCR beta CDR3 regions were amplified with the immunoSEQ multiplex PCR assay covering 54 Vbeta and 13 Jbeta segments. PCR amplification bias was corrected using a synthetic template baseline for primer optimization and computational correction. The published analysis was carried out like this. Only productive sequences were kept, with reads annotated to V, D and J genes according to IMGT and analyzed in immunoSEQ Analyzer. To calculate clonality, Shannon entropy was normalized by log2 of the number of productive unique sequences and then subtracted from one. For each patient and control, public and private clones were evaluated among the 100 most prevalent clones. Clones were defined as Susac-specific if absent from the healthy and MS cohorts, from over a thousand published viral clones and from other ImmuneACCESS disease sequences. TCRdb reprocessing: public reads trimmed at Q25 with fastp, clones called with MiXCR, in-frame beta chains kept. Rows with a matching CDR3 protein are joined into one entry that keeps the most common DNA and genes. What appears here as the V and J calls and clone size reflects TCRdb's work, not the paper's. This sample holds some 190,000 distinct CDR3 sequences; about 95% were observed only once. Jointly, the top ten make up around 0.15% of the sample.

High-throughput TCR beta sequencing profiled peripheral blood CD8+ and CD4+ T cells from healthy donors, Susac syndrome patients and multiple sclerosis patients. The Susac syndrome patients fulfilled recently defined diagnostic criteria for either definite or probable disease. Bulk CD8+ and CD4+ T cells were purified by magnetic negative isolation, whereas CD8+ TEMRA cells were enriched by FACS. Blood was collected in EDTA tubes and processed within 24 hours, with PBMCs isolated through density gradient centrifugation. PBMCs intended for TCR sequencing were cryopreserved in liquid nitrogen and were subsequently thawed in a 37 degrees C water bath. The sorted or isolated CD4+, CD8+ and CD8+ TEMRA cells had a purity of 90% or higher.

This clonotype was sampled from a human donor with Susac syndrome. The sequence is built from TRBV29-1 and TRBJ2-7; the D region possibly corresponds to TRBD1 (6 bases align). Sequenced: CD4+ T cells from PBMCs. The CDR3 reads CSVAQGSYEQYF. The DNA sequence follows: TGCAGCGTTGCACAGGGTTCCTACGAGCAGTACTTC.